One sample yielded the 14 T cell receptor beta chains listed below, sequenced in a study. TCRdb fed the RT-PCR reads into MiXCR, producing one record per CDR3 protein. Of about 680,000 distinct CDR3 sequences listed, about 14% are singletons. Material for sequencing was memory CD4+ T cells from blood. These receptors were taken from a female donor in good health, serving as a healthy control.

This clonotype was recorded at least ten times. The genes are TRBV10-3 and TRBJ2-5; TRBD1 agrees at 7 bases. CDR1 and CDR2 (germline): ENHRY, SYGVKD. The CDR3 totals 13 residues. The trim removed 4 bases at V and 3 bases at J, leaving 2 bases unmatched. This CDR3 reads CAISAGQEETQYF. The CDR3 DNA reads as TGTGCCATCAGTGCCGGACAGGAAGAGACCCAGTACTTC.

This clonotype has more than one count but fewer than ten. This chain joins TRBV6-2 or TRBV6-3 and TRBJ2-1; 12 bases map to TRBD2. Germline assignment: CDR1 MNHEY and CDR2 SVGEGT. Germline trimming cut 6 bases from V and 4 bases from J; bases unmatched to any gene: 7. CDR3 length: 16 amino acids. CDR3 DNA: TGTGCCAGCAGCCGACTAGCGGGAGTTTTGTACAATGAGCAGTTCTTC. Translation gives CASSRLAGVLYNEQFF.

This clonotype has only a few counts. V gene TRBV6-6 combines with J gene TRBJ2-1, with 9 bases lining up with TRBD2. The ends lost 7 bases at V and 13 bases at J; junction bases unmatched: 14. The germline gives CDR1 MNHNY, CDR2 SVGAGI (reference sequence). There are 14 residues in the CDR3. CDR3 amino acids: CASIGSGRIGEQFF. In nucleotides, the CDR3 is TGTGCCAGCATAGGTAGCGGGAGAATAGGGGAACAGTTCTTC.

This clonotype was detected many times. The chain employs TRBV20-1 and TRBJ2-7; tentatively, D is TRBD1 (5 bases). The CDR3 has 12 amino acids. Germline V gene data show CDR1 as DFQATT and CDR2 as SNEGSKA (reference sequence). V gave up 7 bases and J gave up 5 bases, with 15 bases separating them. CDR3 DNA sequence: TGCAGTGGCCACAACCAGGGCGACGAGCAGTACTTC. This codes for CSGHNQGDEQYF.

In this sample, this clonotype turned up a few times. J is TRBJ2-7 and V is TRBV7-2; D unresolved. The CDR3 sequence is 16 residues long. V was pared by 1 base and J by 2 bases, with 15 bases between. Germline CDR1 is SGHTA and CDR2 is FQGNSA. The CDR3 nucleotides are TGTGCCAGCAGCTTAGAGGTGGCTGTTCCCCCCTACGAGCAGTACTTC. Amino acid sequence: CASSLEVAVPPYEQYF.

This clonotype was seen many times. V usage is TRBV6-2 or TRBV6-3 and J usage is TRBJ2-3; D might be TRBD2 (6 bases). This CDR3 comprises 12 residues. The V end was cut by 6 bases, the J end by 4 bases, with 8 bases between. Per the germline V gene, CDR1 is MNHEY and CDR2 is SVGEGT. CDR3 region: CASRDYPDTQYF. CDR3 bases: TGTGCCAGCAGGGACTATCCAGATACGCAGTATTTT.

In its sample, this clonotype was seen a few times. The rearrangement links TRBV20-1 to TRBJ2-3; 13 nucleotides match TRBD2. The germline gives CDR1 DFQATT, CDR2 SNEGSKA (reference sequence). The CDR3 has 15 amino acids. The V and J ends lost 4 bases and 6 bases, in that order; junction bases with no gene match: 7. The CDR3 sequence: CSATRTSGGTDTQYF. CDR3 DNA: TGCAGTGCTACCCGGACTAGCGGGGGTACCGATACGCAGTATTTT.

This clonotype has ten or more counts. The rearrangement joins TRBV20-1 to TRBJ2-1, with 7 bases matching TRBD2. Germline V gene sequence: CDR1 DFQATT, CDR2 SNEGSKA (reference sequence). There are 16 residues in the CDR3. Trimming at V came to 3 bases and at J to 2 bases, leaving 10 bases not matched to a gene. The CDR3 DNA reads as TGCAGTGCTAGTAATCCTCTCCGGGGGGCCTACAATGAGCAGTTCTTC. Protein sequence: CSASNPLRGAYNEQFF.

This rearrangement joins TRBV2 to TRBJ1-5; TRBD1 might be the D (5 bases). V lost 3 bases and J lost 10, with 16 bases in between. CDR1 is SNHLY and CDR2 is FYNNEI in the germline V gene. CDR3 size: 14 residues. This chain's CDR3 is CASSDARGVKPQHF. In nucleotides, the CDR3 is TGTGCCAGCAGTGATGCGCGGGGCGTTAAACCCCAGCATTTT.

This chain joins TRBV6-5 and TRBJ1-2; 11 bases align to TRBD1. The CDR3 runs 16 residues. Germline assignment: CDR1 MNHEY and CDR2 SVGAGI. V lost 6 bases, J lost 2 bases, and 8 bases stayed unmatched. The CDR3 DNA sequence: TGTGCCAGCAGCCGGACAGGGGGCGGGGGAAACTATGGCTACACCTTC. This gives the protein CASSRTGGGGNYGYTF.

This clonotype was seen at least ten times. This chain links TRBV4-3 with TRBJ2-7; D call uncertain. This CDR3 spans 13 amino acids. Germline V gene data show CDR1 as LGHNA and CDR2 as YSLEER. The V end was cut by 0 bases, the J end by 6 bases, with 9 bases between. CDR3 loop: CASSQDPAGEQYF. The CDR3 DNA is TGCGCCAGCAGCCAAGATCCCGCTGGCGAGCAGTACTTC.

This clonotype has a handful of counts. The chain carries TRBV12-3 or TRBV12-4 and TRBJ2-5, with 8 bases fitting TRBD2. The CDR3 sequence is 15 residues long. Trimming cost V 2 bases and J 5 bases; bases outside gene matches: 7. The CDR3, as DNA: TGTGCCAGCAGTTTACGGGGGGGCTCAATTGAGACCCAGTACTTC. It yields the protein CASSLRGGSIETQYF.

DNA for the CDR3: TGCGCCAGCAGCTTGTCAGGGGAGGTGGGGACTGAAGCTTTCTTT. Its translation: CASSLSGEVGTEAFF. The V and J genes are TRBV5-1 and TRBJ1-1, with a weak D call TRBD1 (6 bases). In germline, CDR1 is SGHRS, CDR2 YFSETQ. The ends were cut back, 1 base at V and 5 bases at J, with 15 bases in the middle. The CDR3 consists of 15 residues. Drawing the rest from reference TRBV5-1 and TRBJ1-1, the complete variable domain is KAGVTQTPRYLIKTRGQQVTLSCSPISGHRSVSWYQQTPGQGLQFLFEYFSETQRNKGNFPGRFSGRQFSNSRSEMNVSTLELGDSALYLCASSLSGEVGTEAFFGQGTRLTVV.

The table lists this clonotype with many counts. This chain joins TRBV5-1 and TRBJ2-3; D might be TRBD1 (5 bases). The CDR3 consists of 13 residues. Germline V lookup: CDR1 SGHRS, CDR2 YFSETQ. Trimming pared 6 bases from V and 1 base from J, leaving 9 bases between. Written as DNA, the CDR3 is TGCGCCAGCACCCTACAGGGCACAGATACGCAGTATTTT. Translating gives CASTLQGTDTQYF.